The present entry profiles one T cell receptor (beta chain) with its context. Its specificity is unknown. TCRbeta libraries were built with three rounds of nested PCR, modified from ARM-PCR. TCRdb fed the multiplex PCR reads into MiXCR, producing one record per CDR3 protein. The sample has over 60,000 distinct CDR3 sequences; around 85% are singletons. This sample stems from a study of tumor and adjacent non-tumor tissue in lung cancer. Whole-study context: Each sample yielded approximately 4 million productive TCRbeta reads on average. Study findings and constraints: Shorter survival was associated with higher TCR diversity in tumors.

The V gene lost 2 bases and the J gene lost 3 bases, with 7 bases spanning the gap. This CDR3 is built from 13 residues. Germline CDR1 MDHEN, CDR2 SYDVKM. RNA was extracted from bulk tissue without any cell sorting. The gene calls are TRBV28 and TRBJ1-2, with D possibly TRBD1 on 6 matching bases. What was sequenced was lung tumor tissue. The sequence was obtained from a woman in her fifties or sixties with non-small cell lung cancer. This CDR3 is CASSLGQYYGYTF. The DNA for the CDR3 is TGTGCCAGCAGTTTAGGACAGTACTATGGCTACACCTTC.